A selection of T cell receptor beta chains follows, all from one sample in a study of blood T cell repertoires in COVID-19. Libraries were prepared by immunoSEQ multiplex PCR; TCRdb keeps only in-frame clonotypes and omits some of them. The sample has fewer than 350,000 clones, approximately 85% seen once. Input material: PBMCs or T cells enriched from blood (not recorded which). These receptor sequences come from a man aged 25-40 years who had recovered from COVID-19. Each CDR3 is given with its conserved first and last residue. Fields, in order: J gene, V gene, CDR3 protein.

>TRBJ2-1|TRBV7-2
CASSLRFPSGGSNEQFF
>TRBJ2-7|TRBV20-1
CSASVGGAYEQYF
>TRBJ1-4|TRBV7-6
CASSRARDFNEKLFF
>TRBJ2-1|TRBV1
CTSSQGTSGADNEQFF
>TRBJ1-1|TRBV19
CASSSPGSPEGATEAFF
>TRBJ1-1|TRBV5-4
CASSLAGAGGTEAFF
>TRBJ1-4|TRBV7-9
CASSPPRQEEKLFF
>TRBJ1-2|TRBV2
CASRWNRGPNGYTF
>TRBJ2-2|TRBV7-2
CASSTLAGGYTGELFF
>TRBJ2-1|TRBV14
CASSLQGGVHEQFF
>TRBJ1-3|TRBV3-1/TRBV3-2
CASSPVYVSGNTIYF
>TRBJ1-6|TRBV3-1/TRBV3-2
CASSQGGRGDSPLHF
>TRBJ1-4|TRBV19
CASSNQAYRGRYEKLFF
>TRBJ2-7|TRBV18
CASSPHGDEQYF
>TRBJ1-3|TRBV2
CASSPLRSGNTIYF
>TRBJ1-6|TRBV11-2
CASSLEPAHGSPLHF
>TRBJ2-5|TRBV7-8
CASSLTRGGQTQYF
>TRBJ1-5|TRBV11-3
CASSLCWDRAFVLNQPQHF
>TRBJ1-2|TRBV6-5
CASSYLPTGDYGYTF
>TRBJ2-6|TRBV6-5
CASTLTGANVLTF
>TRBJ2-3|TRBV5-1
CASSIGLAGGQGDTQYF
>TRBJ1-5|TRBV6-5
CASSPRQGRYQPQHF
>TRBJ2-7|TRBV11-2
CASSLVGAGTGNYEQYF
>TRBJ2-7|TRBV11-2
CASSPDRGSSYEQYF
>TRBJ2-1|TRBV29-1
CSKKGGDDSEFF
>TRBJ2-3|TRBV27
CASSWSSEADTQYF
>TRBJ2-7|TRBV5-1
CASRPQGFGEQYF
>TRBJ1-2|TRBV9
CASSFGTPPANYGYTF
>TRBJ2-3|TRBV7-3
CASSARPRSYTDTQYF
>TRBJ1-1|TRBV7-9
CASSLSTVTETEAFF
>TRBJ2-3|TRBV5-4
CASSFWTSTDTQYF
>TRBJ2-3|TRBV10-1
CASSESQGIDTQYF
>TRBJ1-1|TRBV6-5
CASSYGGGGVHTEAFF
>TRBJ2-1|TRBV30
CAWSGQGVSGGSSYNEQFF
>TRBJ1-3|TRBV7-9
CASQESLSGNTIYF
>TRBJ2-1|TRBV5-4
CASSLDGGLSSYNEQFF
>TRBJ2-2|TRBV5-4
CASSFLPGGGAGELFF
>TRBJ1-2|TRBV6-5
CASSFGGNYGYTF
>TRBJ1-2|TRBV20-1
CSATSNYGYTF
>TRBJ1-2|TRBV6-5
CASTQNQGLWNGYTF
>TRBJ2-3|TRBV29-1
CSVDRLRQGATDTQYF
>TRBJ1-5|TRBV5-6
CASSLGGVGNQPQHF
>TRBJ1-1|TRBV4-3
CASSQVPRQGAFF
>TRBJ2-1|TRBV4-2
CASSRLTGTTGANEQFF
>TRBJ2-3|TRBV4-2
CASSQEGLAGGNTDTQYF